This T cell receptor (beta chain) was recorded in a study of glioma-infiltrating T cells. Study outcomes and limitations: CDR3 overlap between tissue and blood was very small.

Only a few counts were recorded for this clonotype. Its antigen is as yet unknown. Using RNA template, CDR3s of TCR alpha and beta were amplified with iRepertoire arm-PCR. Input was roughly 95-400 ng of tissue mRNA or PBMC total RNA. One entry per CDR3 protein results from TCRdb running MiXCR on the multiplex PCR reads. The sample carries around 120,000 distinct CDR3 sequences, 24% recorded once. The CDR3 totals 15 residues. Trimming pared 1 base from V and 6 bases from J, leaving 15 bases between. Germline values: CDR1 LGHNA, CDR2 YNFKEQ. The chain recombines TRBV4-2 with TRBJ1-1; weak D call: TRBD1 (6 bases). This clonotype was obtained from a human donor with low-grade glioma or glioblastoma, undergoing nonglioma brain surgery, or in good health (not recorded which). The sequencing sample was made of glioma tissue, nonneoplastic brain tissue, or PBMCs (not recorded which). The CDR3, as DNA: TGTGCCAGCAGCCAAGTCTCTGGACAGCGGGCTGAAGCTTTCTTT. Residues: CASSQVSGQRAEAFF.